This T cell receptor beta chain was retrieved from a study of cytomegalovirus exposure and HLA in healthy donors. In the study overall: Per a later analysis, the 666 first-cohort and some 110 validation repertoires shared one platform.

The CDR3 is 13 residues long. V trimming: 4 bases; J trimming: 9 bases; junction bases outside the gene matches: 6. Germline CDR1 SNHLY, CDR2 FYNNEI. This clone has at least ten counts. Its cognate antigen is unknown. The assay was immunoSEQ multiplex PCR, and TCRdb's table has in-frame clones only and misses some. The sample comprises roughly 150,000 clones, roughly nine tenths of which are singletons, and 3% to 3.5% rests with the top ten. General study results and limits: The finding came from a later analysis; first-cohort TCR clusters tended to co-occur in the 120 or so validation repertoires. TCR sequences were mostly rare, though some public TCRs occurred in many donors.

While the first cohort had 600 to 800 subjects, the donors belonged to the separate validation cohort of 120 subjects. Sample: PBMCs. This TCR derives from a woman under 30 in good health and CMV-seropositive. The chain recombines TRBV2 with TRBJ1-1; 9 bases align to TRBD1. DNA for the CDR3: TGTGCCAGCAGTGGGGTACAGGGGGCAAAAGCTTTCTTT. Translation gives CASSGVQGAKAFF.